A single sample gave rise to the 31 T cell receptor beta chains below, sequenced in a study of T-cell memory formation after mild COVID-19. Using its own MiXCR run on the 5' RACE reads, TCRdb lists one record per CDR3 protein. This sample has roughly 58,000 distinct CDR3 sequences, with 9% to 9.5% found just once. The sequenced sample was PBMCs or a T cell subset sorted from them (not recorded which). Receptors originate from a man aged 18 to 35 who had mild COVID-19 (a few samples of this study predate the infection). Cell type and time point are not known.

On this clonotype itself: One base away lies a much larger clone, so this may be a sequencing read error. This chain links TRBV5-5 with TRBJ1-1, with a weak D call TRBD1 (5 bases). The germline V gene encodes CDR1 SGHKS and CDR2 YYEKEE (reference sequence). Between the trimmed V and J ends, which lost 4 bases and 1 base, there was a span of 8 bases. The CDR3 is 13 amino acids. In DNA form, the CDR3 reads TGTGCCAGCAGCCCGACAGCGAACACTGAAGCTTTCTTT. Protein: CASSPTANTEAFF.

In this sample, this clonotype turned up a few times. This chain connects TRBV6-2 or TRBV6-3 to TRBJ1-4; D unresolved. Germline values: CDR1 MNHEY, CDR2 SVGEGT. The V end was cut by 5 bases, the J end by 3 bases, with 1 base between. The CDR3 consists of 11 residues. The CDR3 protein is CASSANEKLFF. For the CDR3, the DNA is TGTGCCAGCAGTGCTAATGAAAAACTGTTTTTT.

This clonotype was counted only a few times. The chain has TRBV29-1 and TRBJ2-2; D possibly corresponds to TRBD1 (7 bases). Germline V lookup: CDR1 SQVTM, CDR2 ANQGSEA. With 5 bases removed from V and 6 bases from J, the gap between germline ends came to 16 bases. The CDR3 has 14 amino acids. Written as DNA, the CDR3 is TGCAGCGTTAAGCGGCAGGGGGAGGCCGGGGAGCTGTTTTTT. Translated, it gives CSVKRQGEAGELFF.

V and J are TRBV6-6 and TRBJ2-7; D call uncertain. Trimming took 7 bases from V and 3 from J, leaving 13 bases between them. This CDR3 contains 13 residues. Per germline, CDR1 MNHNY and CDR2 SVGAGI (reference sequence). The CDR3 sequence: CASTLSWGYEQYV. CDR3 nucleotide sequence: TGTGCCAGCACCCTCTCATGGGGCTACGAGCAGTACGTC.

This clonotype was seen ten or more times. The chain employs TRBV9 and TRBJ2-7; either TRBD1 or TRBD2 may supply D (5 bases each). Trimming stripped 0 bases from V and 6 bases from J, with 13 bases between. From germline, CDR1 is SGDLS and CDR2 YYNGEE. The length of the CDR3 is 14 residues. The CDR3 DNA reads TGTGCCAGCAGCGTAGGAGCAGGGAGTCGCGAGCAGTACTTC. Residues: CASSVGAGSREQYF.

Many counts were recorded for this clonotype. This rearrangement joins TRBV5-1 to TRBJ1-1, with D possibly matching TRBD1 (5 bases). CDR1 SGHRS and CDR2 YFSETQ come from the germline V gene. The germline V and J ends were trimmed by 4 bases and 9 bases, with 19 bases remaining between them. This CDR3 contains 14 residues. The CDR3 region is CASSRPGTQYQAFF. The CDR3, as DNA: TGCGCCAGCAGCCGGCCAGGGACCCAATACCAAGCTTTCTTT. The complete variable domain, with remaining parts taken from reference TRBV5-1 and TRBJ1-1, reads KAGVTQTPRYLIKTRGQQVTLSCSPISGHRSVSWYQQTPGQGLQFLFEYFSETQRNKGNFPGRFSGRQFSNSRSEMNVSTLELGDSALYLCASSRPGTQYQAFFGQGTRLTVV.

This clonotype was picked up a small number of times. This chain connects TRBV5-1 to TRBJ2-7; unclear D gene. Trimming shortened V by 1 base and J by 2 bases, and 7 bases separated the two germline ends. This CDR3 contains 13 residues. Germline CDR1 and CDR2: SGHRS and YFSETQ. The CDR3 is CASSLPDPYEQYF. The CDR3 DNA is TGCGCCAGCAGCTTGCCGGACCCCTACGAGCAGTACTTC.

This clonotype was observed at least ten times. The chain uses TRBV4-3 and TRBJ2-3; D unresolved. The CDR3 length is 12 residues. The germline gives CDR1 LGHNA, CDR2 YSLEER. V lost 0 bases to trimming and J lost 8 bases, with 6 bases between them. The CDR3 DNA reads as TGCGCCAGCAGCCAAGACCCGGGTACGCAGTATTTT. This translates into CASSQDPGTQYF.

This clonotype was seen a few times. V usage is TRBV7-9 and J usage is TRBJ2-7; D perhaps matches TRBD1 (6 bases). The length of the CDR3 is 14 residues. Per the germline V gene, CDR1 is SEHNR and CDR2 is FQNEAQ (reference sequence). V lost 3 bases to trimming and J lost 1 base, with 10 bases between them. The CDR3 here is CASSFATGSYEQYF. The DNA of the CDR3 is TGTGCCAGCAGCTTCGCGACAGGTTCCTACGAGCAGTACTTC.

The chain couples TRBV2 to TRBJ2-7, with a possible D match to TRBD1 (5 bases). V lost 7 bases and J 5 bases, leaving 15 bases between the germline ends. The CDR3 runs 13 residues. Germline V gives CDR1 SNHLY, CDR2 FYNNEI. CDR3 amino acids: CASNTARRDEQYV. The DNA for the CDR3 is TGTGCCAGCAATACTGCTCGCAGGGACGAGCAGTACGTC.

There are a few counts of this clonotype. This chain links TRBV28 with TRBJ2-7; 7 bases are shared with TRBD1. After removal of 6 bases from V and 1 base from J, the junction contained 12 bases not matched to a gene. The CDR3 contains 16 residues. CDR1 is MDHEN, CDR2 SYDVKM, per germline. In DNA form, the CDR3 reads TGTGCCAGCAGCTCCCCCGGACAGGTCCCTTCCTACGAGCAGTACGTC. It encodes CASSSPGQVPSYEQYV.

This clonotype was seen a few times. The chain employs TRBV10-3 and TRBJ2-4; a weak D match, TRBD2 (6 bases). The CDR3 is 14 amino acids. Germline V gene sequence: CDR1 ENHRY, CDR2 SYGVKD. Trimming took 3 bases from V and 7 from J, leaving 13 bases between them. The CDR3, as DNA: TGTGCCATCAGTGATGGGGCCAGCGGGAACATTCAGTACTTC. Residues: CAISDGASGNIQYF.

The chain carries TRBV5-1 and TRBJ2-2, with 10 bases matching TRBD2. CDR1 is SGHRS and CDR2 is YFSETQ in the germline V gene. This CDR3 region has 16 residues. With 3 bases clipped from V and 3 bases from J, the junction kept 5 bases outside the gene matches. CDR3 bases: TGCGCCAGCAGCTCGGTAGCGGGGGGCCACACCGGGGAGCTGTTTTTT. Translated, it gives CASSSVAGGHTGELFF.

This clonotype was detected a few times. The chain employs TRBV11-2 and TRBJ2-1, with D maybe TRBD2 (6 bases). The CDR3 contains 14 residues. CDR1 and CDR2 (germline): SGHAT, FQNNGV. The V end lost 3 bases, the J end lost 10 bases, and 16 bases lay between the germline ends. Here the CDR3 reads CASSFWGLLQEQFF. The CDR3 nucleotides are TGTGCCAGCAGCTTCTGGGGACTTCTCCAAGAGCAGTTCTTC. Looking up the rest from reference TRBV11-2 and TRBJ2-1 gives the full variable domain: EAGVAQSPRYKIIEKRQSVAFWCNPISGHATLYWYQQILGQGPKLLIQFQNNGVVDDSQLPKDRFSAERLKGVDSTLKIQPAKLEDSAVYLCASSFWGLLQEQFFGPGTRLTVL.

The chain recombines TRBV12-3 or TRBV12-4 with TRBJ1-2; 8 bases are a match to TRBD1. This CDR3 contains 14 residues. The V gene end was trimmed by 3 bases and the J gene end by 7 bases; junction bases not matched to a gene: 7. CDR3 region: CASSLLTGERGYTF. CDR3 nucleotides: TGTGCCAGCAGTTTGTTGACAGGGGAACGTGGCTACACCTTC.

J is TRBJ2-7 and V is TRBV15; no firm D call. Trimming took off 0 bases at V and 3 bases at J, with 6 bases between the two ends. Germline CDR1 LNHNV, CDR2 YYDKDF (reference sequence). There are 13 residues in the CDR3. The CDR3 DNA follows: TGTGCCACCAGCAGAGATTTGAGCTACGAGCAGTACTTC. It translates to CATSRDLSYEQYF.

The chain has TRBV7-2 and TRBJ2-3; D remains ambiguous. The length of the CDR3 is 16 residues. Germline V gives CDR1 SGHTA, CDR2 FQGNSA. Between the trimmed V and J ends, which lost 1 base and 2 bases, there was a span of 13 bases. The CDR3 DNA is TGTGCCAGCAGCTTAGATCCTCCGAGCTCCACAGATACGCAGTATTTT. Its protein is CASSLDPPSSTDTQYF.

This clonotype was counted at least ten times. The J gene is TRBJ2-1, the V gene TRBV5-1; TRBD2 aligns across 11 bases. The CDR3 totals 16 residues. The ends lost 0 bases at V and 8 bases at J; junction bases unmatched: 7. The germline gives CDR1 SGHRS, CDR2 YFSETQ. The CDR3 region has the DNA TGCGCCAGCAGCTTGGGAAGCCTAGCGGGGGGCCATGAGCAGTTCTTC. Protein sequence: CASSLGSLAGGHEQFF. The variable domain in full, with the rest retrieved from reference TRBV5-1 and TRBJ2-1, is KAGVTQTPRYLIKTRGQQVTLSCSPISGHRSVSWYQQTPGQGLQFLFEYFSETQRNKGNFPGRFSGRQFSNSRSEMNVSTLELGDSALYLCASSLGSLAGGHEQFFGPGTRLTVL.

The rearrangement uses TRBV29-1 and TRBJ2-5, with 11 nucleotides matching TRBD1. The CDR3 sequence is 12 residues long. V was pared by 4 bases and J by 7 bases, with 2 bases of the junction left unmatched. Germline V gene sequence: CDR1 SQVTM, CDR2 ANQGSEA. The CDR3 loop is CSVGGTGGTQYF. The CDR3 bases are TGCAGCGTTGGAGGGACAGGGGGGACCCAGTACTTC. Full variable domain (outside the CDR3, taken from reference TRBV29-1 and TRBJ2-5): SAVISQKPSRDICQRGTSLTIQCQVDSQVTMMFWYRQQPGQSLTLIATANQGSEATYESGFVIDKFPISRPNLTFSTLTVSNMSPEDSSIYLCSVGGTGGTQYFGPGTRLLVL.

This chain uses TRBV24-1 with TRBJ2-3; the match to TRBD2 covers 12 bases. The germline gives CDR1 KGHDR, CDR2 SFDVKD. The CDR3 sequence is 16 residues long. V trimming: 4 bases; J trimming: 6 bases; junction bases outside the gene matches: 7. CDR3 sequence (DNA): TGTGCCACCAGTGACCCCGGGACTAGCGGGTCGGATACGCAGTATTTT. It encodes CATSDPGTSGSDTQYF.

V usage is TRBV7-3 and J usage is TRBJ2-3, with D uncertain. The CDR3 contains 17 residues. V lost 2 bases and J 0 bases, leaving 15 bases between the germline ends. CDR1 is SGHTA and CDR2 is FQGTGA in the germline V gene. The CDR3 loop is CASSLGFTRSSTDTQYF. DNA for the CDR3: TGTGCCAGCAGCTTAGGTTTTACAAGATCTAGCACAGATACGCAGTATTTT.

J is TRBJ2-3 and V is TRBV7-9, with D perhaps TRBD1 (5 bases). From germline, CDR1 is SEHNR and CDR2 FQNEAQ (reference sequence). The CDR3 contains 14 residues. Trimming stripped 7 bases from V and 4 bases from J, with 15 bases between. The CDR3 nucleotides read TGTGCCAGCACCTTGGCAGGGTTTCCAGATACGCAGTATTTT. This codes for CASTLAGFPDTQYF.

This clonotype turned up a few times. The chain carries TRBV7-2 and TRBJ2-2, with D uncertain. Germline CDR1 and CDR2: SGHTA and FQGNSA. Trimming took off 5 bases at V and 7 bases at J, with 11 bases between the two ends. The CDR3 consists of 13 residues. The CDR3 protein is CASSKPVVGELFF. CDR3 bases: TGTGCCAGCAGCAAACCGGTGGTCGGGGAGCTGTTTTTT.

This clonotype was counted many times. The rearrangement joins TRBV27 to TRBJ2-5, with D possibly being TRBD2 (6 bases). Per germline, CDR1 MNHEY and CDR2 SMNVEV (reference sequence). CDR3 length: 15 residues. Trimming left V 3 bases short and J 3 bases short, with 14 bases between. This CDR3 is CASSLYGEVKETQYF. The CDR3 nucleotides read TGTGCCAGCAGTTTGTACGGGGAGGTAAAAGAGACCCAGTACTTC.

The chain carries TRBV25-1 and TRBJ2-3; 9 bases are shared with TRBD2. J gave up 5 bases and V 8 bases, and 5 bases lay outside the gene matches. Per the germline V gene, CDR1 is MGHDK and CDR2 is SYGVNS. There are 13 residues in the CDR3. CDR3 DNA sequence: TGTGCCAGCGGGGGACTAGCCGGAGATACGCAGTATTTT. Translated: CASGGLAGDTQYF. Supplemented by reference TRBV25-1 and TRBJ2-3, the full variable domain reads EADIYQTPRYLVIGTGKKITLECSQTMGHDKMYWYQQDPGMELHLIHYSYGVNSTEKGDLSSESTVSRIRTEHFPLTLESARPSHTSQYLCASGGLAGDTQYFGPGTRLTVL.

This chain joins TRBV7-2 and TRBJ2-5; TRBD2 matches 8 bases. Looked up from germline, CDR1 is SGHTA and CDR2 is FQGNSA. The CDR3 sequence is 16 residues long. V was pared by 2 bases and J by 1 base, with 6 bases of the junction left unmatched. The CDR3 DNA sequence: TGTGCCAGCAGCTTATTTAGCGGGGAGAGCCAAGAGACCCAGTACTTC. Translated, it gives CASSLFSGESQETQYF.

J is TRBJ2-3 and V is TRBV29-1; 15 bases map to TRBD2. Losses at the gene ends were 6 bases for V and 5 bases for J; bases not matched to a gene: 15. CDR1 is SQVTM, CDR2 ANQGSEA, per germline. CDR3 length: 18 residues. The chain's CDR3 is CSVTTGLAGGRGKDTQYF. DNA for the CDR3: TGCAGCGTGACCACGGGACTAGCGGGGGGACGCGGAAAAGATACGCAGTATTTT.

This clonotype showed up just a few times. The V and J genes are TRBV4-1 and TRBJ1-2; TRBD1 is a possible D gene (6 bases). The CDR3 contains 15 residues. Germline V gene lookup returns CDR1 MGHRA and CDR2 YSYEKL. V was cut by 3 bases and J by 2 bases, with 13 bases left in between. The CDR3 sequence: CASSQIGQKNYGYTF. The CDR3 nucleotides read TGCGCCAGCAGCCAGATCGGACAGAAAAACTATGGCTACACCTTC.

The chain combines TRBV6-2 or TRBV6-3 with TRBJ1-1; D might be TRBD1 (6 bases). Germline V gene data show CDR1 as MNHEY and CDR2 as SVGEGT. The CDR3 covers 11 residues. V was shortened by 5 bases and J by 8 bases, with 9 bases between the two germline ends. CDR3 DNA sequence: TGTGCCAGCAGTCGAGACAGGGAAGCTTTCTTT. Its translation: CASSRDREAFF.

V is TRBV4-1 and J is TRBJ2-1; D is tentatively TRBD1 or TRBD2 (5 bases each). Between the trimmed V and J ends, which lost 3 bases and 4 bases, there was a span of 10 bases. This CDR3 is 14 amino acids long. Germline V CDR1 and CDR2: MGHRA, YSYEKL. CDR3 sequence reads: CASSHPGRYNEQFF. The CDR3 DNA is TGCGCCAGCAGCCACCCGGGACGGTACAATGAGCAGTTCTTC.

This clonotype was observed a handful of times. The chain joins TRBV4-2 to TRBJ1-4; no clear D. This CDR3 is built from 14 residues. The germline CDR1 and CDR2 sequences are LGHNA and YNFKEQ. V shed 0 bases and J shed 8 bases, with 10 bases lying between them. The CDR3: CASSQDRTQEKLFF. CDR3 sequence (DNA): TGTGCCAGCAGCCAAGATCGGACGCAAGAAAAACTGTTTTTT.